This T cell receptor beta chain was recovered during a study of cytomegalovirus exposure and HLA in healthy donors (TCRdb year 2017). About the study as a whole: An earlier analysis of approximately 640 of the donors reported approximately 300 Gb of sequence data and 100 million to 140 million unique TCR beta sequences from about 179 million T cells. All discovery cohort repertoires had been generated on a single sequencing platform. The study used immunosequencing to profile the T cell repertoires of under 700 subjects and linked those repertoires to cytomegalovirus serostatus. On average, roughly 250,000 unique TCR beta nucleotide sequences were sequenced per donor among more than 350 genotyped donors of the cohort, with roughly 19% of those sequences being non-productive. Class I and class II HLA loci were covered by the typing at four-digit resolution. The study combined high-throughput TCR immunosequencing, statistical association of individual TCRs with disease status, and machine learning to predict cytomegalovirus infection status. An early release that covered 640 HLA-typed donors contained about 300 gigabases of sequencing data and around 80 million unique TCR sequences. In an earlier analysis of several hundred of the donors, high-throughput TCR beta sequencing was used to judge whether each TCR beta V gene segment behaved as functional or pseudogenic. A later analysis re-analyzed previously published TCR beta repertoires from approximately 670 donors and added high-resolution HLA genotyping to study TCR occurrence patterns. Typing coverage differed by locus: A, B, C, DRB1 and DQB1 were typed in roughly 620-640 donors, DQA1 in roughly 500, DPA1 in approximately 600, and DPB1 in 472. The study aimed to test whether signatures of past pathogen exposure could be identified by cataloging public T cell receptors. In addition to the first cohort of around 670 subjects, a separate validation cohort of under 150 different subjects was used. A later genetic analysis took genome-wide SNP genotypes for 398 of the 666 donors and used that subset as a discovery cohort. Rather than using new phenotypic data, the later analysis identified candidate immune exposures from TCR beta sequences and from how often those sequences occurred across donors. Of the 398 genotyped donors, roughly 85% fell in the genetic ancestry cluster associated with self-reported Caucasian donors. Roughly five DR-DQ haplotypes were treated as single units for association and clustering because of strong linkage in the cohort. Alongside the repertoire data, information on donor age, sex, ethnicity and CMV serostatus was compiled.

This clone was seen a few times. Its antigen remains unidentified. There are no base qualities to consult, and no much larger clone falls within one base. Trimming takes 8 bases from V and 3 bases from J, and the germline ends sit 17 bases apart. The germline V gene gives CDR1 as MNHGY and CDR2 as SAAAGT. From cysteine to phenylalanine, the CDR3 is 15 amino acids long. CDR3 DNA only is kept here, 45 bases in frame from base 1. The library was obtained by the immunoSEQ multiplex PCR assay. A mixture of 60 forward primers for TCR Vbeta segments and 13 reverse primers for TCR Jbeta segments was used in the multiplex PCR. Amplification of the CDR3 region of rearranged TCR beta genes was performed with a multiplex PCR assay on genomic DNA. On the Illumina HiSeq System, the amplified TCR beta libraries were sequenced as 87-base-pair reads. Concerning the study's data processing: A later analysis counted some 74 million unique TCR beta chains across the 670 or so repertoires, and around 12 million of these chains were shared by at least two donors. To remove PCR and sequencing errors, raw reads were error-corrected and collapsed into unique sequences using a nearest-neighbor algorithm that merged closely related sequences. Alignment of CDR3 sequences to IMGT reference sequences was used to assign V, D and J gene segments. For a sequence to be retained, a match of at least six nucleotides was required to both a V gene segment and a J gene segment. Rearrangements were classified as productive when the CDR3 lacked stop codons and remained in frame with V and J, and all other rearrangements were classified as non-productive. CDR3 was defined according to IMGT convention as the region running from the second conserved V-encoded cysteine to the conserved J-encoded phenylalanine. The earlier analysis of more than 450 of the donors excluded sequences that lacked an unambiguous match to a single V gene segment. In an earlier analysis of several hundred of the donors, V segments were called functional above 56.7% productive rearrangements and were called segregating when the between-donor standard deviation exceeded 5%. To diagnose cytomegalovirus status from the catalog of TCR beta chain sequences, a statistical classification framework was built. In a later analysis, V and J genes were assigned by comparing TCR nucleotide sequences against IMGT/GENE-DB human TR gene sequences. A later analysis assigned CDR3 sequences and most-parsimonious VDJ recombination scenarios with the TCRdist pipeline. In a later analysis, each TCR beta chain was defined by its CDR3 amino acid sequence together with its V-gene family, and reads without a unique V-gene family were excluded. To address suspected cross-contamination and a sequencing artifact, a later analysis removed approximately 590 highly shared, low-generation-probability nucleotide sequences. A later analysis calculated a clonal expansion index for each public chain from normalized within-repertoire ranks of inferred template counts. In a later analysis, generation probabilities were computed using a VDJ recombination model fitted to out-of-frame rearrangements, and the results were checked against IGoR. In a later analysis, TCR-TCR, TCR-HLA and TCR-CMV co-occurrence was scored with hypergeometric tests, and a repertoire-size bias correction was applied to TCR pairs. A later analysis estimated false discovery rates by permuting HLA or CMV assignments 20 times. In a later analysis, co-occurring TCRs were grouped with DBSCAN, and TCRdist sequence similarity was added when clustering was performed within HLA-allele-positive subsets. Repertoires with fewer than 30,000 or more than 120,000 public chains were left out of co-occurrence clustering, as were five repertoires with anomalous nucleotide sharing. TCRdb carries this immuneACCESS record with in-frame sequences only. Its versions omit some clonotypes, under half of them owing to an unresolved V gene in the studies checked, with the rest unexplained. The V and J calls and clone size are taken from that table; D and trimming were inferred from the DNA. The sample table lists some 93,000 clones, less than 80% of them with a count of one. The top ten hold over 5% of the sample.

The cohort was made up of several hundred healthy bone marrow donors. Cohort members were all nominally healthy when sampled, although unrecorded immune exposures were likely present. The donor tested CMV seropositive and was one of the 289 seropositive cohort members. Every donor gave a peripheral blood sample, and the peripheral blood mononuclear cells from that sample were used for TCR beta sequencing. Genomic DNA extraction from the blood cell samples was performed with the Qiagen DNeasy Blood Extraction Kit. What the authors observed across the whole study: In an earlier analysis of some 500 of the donors, most TCR beta V segments appeared in productive rearrangements about 87% or about 30% of the time, broadly matching IMGT annotations. In the study, about 150 TCR beta chains were listed as associated with cytomegalovirus. Correlated functional status among segregating V segments might reflect linkage disequilibrium, but an unknown experimental factor could not be ruled out. Presence/absence analyses assumed roughly uniform sequencing depth across donors, an assumption that may not hold. According to a later genetic analysis, donors in an Asian-associated ancestry cluster had fewer N-insertions in productive TCRs than the approximately 650-donor mean. A later analysis found that most CMV-associated TCR beta chains appeared HLA-restricted, with HLA associations seemingly driven largely by CMV exposure. In this cohort, only TCR beta chains were sequenced, and detectable features were limited by the absence of alpha or paired-chain data. Because HLA typing was unavailable for some donors at each locus, only the typed subset was used in association tests. In a later analysis, the rate of TCR association differed among HLA loci, with DRB1 alleles having the most associated TCRs and HLA-C alleles having the fewest. A later analysis found that HLA-associated TCR beta chains were more clonally expanded and had lower generation probabilities than equally common non-associated chains. About 15 rarely observed V segments, including chromosome 9 orphons, were excluded from the earlier analysis of some 590 of the donors because counts were too low. In a later genetic analysis, a missense DCLRE1C variant was associated with V-gene and J-gene trimming of TCR beta chains, and the association was replicated in an independent cohort. The sequencing pipeline was judged likely to have produced a cluster of highly shared sequence variants as a technical artifact. Some IMGT-functional V segments, including TRBV6-2 and TRBV6-3, could not be distinguished by the 87-base-pair reads and were therefore excluded. In a later analysis, 15,000 to 20,000 TCR beta sequences were associated with specific HLA alleles at a false discovery rate of 0.05. Strong co-occurrence of HLA alleles, especially DR and DQ, made assigning TCR associations to individual alleles difficult. Cytomegalovirus status was reported to be diagnosed by the classifier with high specificity and sensitivity in both the original and validation cohorts. For the cohort, immune exposure information was limited to CMV serostatus. According to the authors, the approach could potentially be generalized to other disease states and immunological phenotypes. A further reported finding was that TCR beta sequences accurately predicted the HLA-A and HLA-B alleles for most subjects in the first cohort. While some public TCRs were present in many individuals, most TCR sequences turned up only very rarely across donors. A few of the identified cytomegalovirus-associated TCR beta chains were confirmed in vitro to be specific for cytomegalovirus antigens. In a later analysis, several top co-occurrence clusters were reported to appear linked to parvovirus B19, influenza, CMV and Epstein-Barr virus.

Sequences were obtained from PBMCs. The chain employs TRBV6-8 and TRBJ2-1; no D gene call is confident. The source is a boy younger than 18 in good health and CMV-seropositive. The CDR3 reads CASPHVTRLYNEQFF. In nucleotides, the sequence is TGTGCCAGCCCCCACGTAACCAGGCTCTACAATGAGCAGTTCTTC.